What follows are 15 T cell receptor beta chains derived from one specimen sequenced in a study of blood T cell repertoires in COVID-19. TCRdb's copy holds only in-frame clones and misses some; the assay was immunoSEQ multiplex PCR. The sample records a few hundred thousand clones, 80% to 90% being singletons. Sample: peripheral blood. The source is a man aged 35-49 years who had recovered from COVID-19.

The V call is TRBV2, the J call TRBJ2-1, with a possible D match to TRBD2 (6 bases). The CDR3 runs to 14 residues. CDR1 is SNHLY and CDR2 is FYNNEI in the germline V gene. Trimming removed 6 bases from V and 8 bases from J, with 17 bases in between. The CDR3, as DNA: TGTGCCAGCAGGGGCGCGGGAAGTAGTGATGAGCAGTTCTTC. This encodes CASRGAGSSDEQFF.

The rearrangement links TRBV27 to TRBJ1-1; possible D gene TRBD1, 6 bases. Trimming shortened V by 5 bases and J by 11 bases, and 15 bases separated the two germline ends. Germline assignment: CDR1 MNHEY and CDR2 SMNVEV (reference sequence). The CDR3 is made up of 12 amino acids. The CDR3 DNA is TGTGCCAGCAGTCCTTCTGGGGGCCTGGCTTTCTTT. Amino acids: CASSPSGGLAFF.

The chain uses TRBV19 and TRBJ2-2; maybe TRBD1 (6 bases). CDR1 is LNHDA and CDR2 is SQIVND in the germline V gene (reference sequence). CDR3 length equals 12 residues. Trimming removed 6 bases at V and 11 bases at J, with 13 bases between. CDR3 loop: CASRRGQLELFF. CDR3 coding DNA: TGTGCCAGTAGGAGAGGACAGCTAGAGCTGTTTTTT.

The chain recombines TRBV4-3 with TRBJ2-7; 10 bases align to TRBD1. Germline assignment: CDR1 LGHNA and CDR2 YSLEER. Trimming at V came to 1 base and at J to 4 bases, leaving 7 bases not matched to a gene. CDR3 length: 16 amino acids. CDR3 sequence: CASSQGEGQGIYEQYF. CDR3 bases: TGCGCCAGCAGCCAAGGGGAGGGACAGGGGATATACGAGCAGTACTTC.

The rearrangement uses TRBV2 and TRBJ1-1; D remains ambiguous. This CDR3 has 15 amino acids. V lost 5 bases, J lost 6 bases, and 19 bases lay in between. Per germline, CDR1 SNHLY and CDR2 FYNNEI. This chain's CDR3 is CASSTQAGLSAEAFF. CDR3 sequence (DNA): TGTGCCAGCAGTACCCAAGCCGGACTCTCCGCTGAAGCTTTCTTT.

The chain has TRBV11-2 and TRBJ2-3, with D possibly TRBD2 on 5 matching bases. This CDR3 comprises 16 residues. Germline V gene lookup returns CDR1 SGHAT and CDR2 FQNNGV. Trimming cost V 2 bases and J 3 bases, with 15 bases left between them. The CDR3 coding sequence is TGTGCCAGCAGCTTAAGGACTTCCTGGACGACAGATACGCAGTATTTT. It codes for CASSLRTSWTTDTQYF.

There are a few counts of this clone. V and J are TRBV21-1 and TRBJ2-7; TRBD1 was called by the table and not checked on the DNA. TRBV21-1 constitutes a pseudogene. This CDR3 is built from 15 residues. CDR3 in amino acids: CASSNTGNWAYEQYF. DNA of the CDR3: TGTGCCAGCAGCAATACAGGGAATTGGGCCTACGAGCAGTACTTC.

The rearrangement uses TRBV19 and TRBJ1-5, with D tentatively TRBD1 (6 bases). The CDR3 has 14 amino acids. V was cut by 8 bases and J by 4 bases, with 15 bases left in between. The germline V gene encodes CDR1 LNHDA and CDR2 SQIVND (reference sequence). As DNA, the CDR3 is TGTGCCAGTCAAACAGGGTTTTCAAATCAGCCCCAGCATTTT. This codes for CASQTGFSNQPQHF. Looking up the rest from reference TRBV19 and TRBJ1-5 gives the full variable domain: DGGITQSPKYLFRKEGQNVTLSCEQNLNHDAMYWYRQDPGQGLRLIYYSQIVNDFQKGDIAEGYSVSREKKESFPLTVTSAQKNPTAFYLCASQTGFSNQPQHFGDGTRLSIL.

The chain carries TRBV19 and TRBJ2-3; maybe TRBD2 (6 bases). Trimming took 6 bases from V and 5 from J, leaving 15 bases between them. CDR3 length equals 14 residues. Germline CDR1 and CDR2: LNHDA and SQIVND (reference sequence). In DNA form, the CDR3 reads TGTGCCAGTAGGACCGGGACTGAGGAAGATACGCAGTATTTT. This encodes CASRTGTEEDTQYF.

The rearrangement links TRBV7-6 to TRBJ2-1; 8 positions match TRBD1. The V segment lost 6 bases and the J segment 2 bases; nucleotides outside the gene matches: 9. CDR3 length: 16 residues. Germline V lookup: CDR1 SGHVS, CDR2 FNYEAQ. In DNA, the CDR3 is TGTGCCAGCAGGGAAAGCCCGACAGGGGCCTACAATGAGCAGTTCTTC. Residues: CASRESPTGAYNEQFF.

The chain has TRBV15 and TRBJ2-7; possibly TRBD1 for D (5 bases). In germline, CDR1 is LNHNV, CDR2 YYDKDF (reference sequence). V was trimmed by 5 bases and J by 2 bases, leaving 13 bases between them. There are 14 residues in the CDR3. CDR3 nucleotide sequence: TGTGCCACCAGCTTTTCGGACACCCCCTACGAGCAGTACTTC. Amino acid sequence: CATSFSDTPYEQYF. Based on the CDR3 plus reference TRBV15 and TRBJ2-7, the full variable domain is DAMVIQNPRYQVTQFGKPVTLSCSQTLNHNVMYWYQQKSSQAPKLLFHYYDKDFNNEADTPDNFQSRRPNTSFCFLDIRSPGLGDTAMYLCATSFSDTPYEQYFGPGTRLTVT.

The V call is TRBV10-3, the J call TRBJ1-6; TRBD1 is a possible D gene (6 bases). V lost 6 bases to trimming and J lost 6 bases, with 12 bases between them. The germline gives CDR1 ENHRY, CDR2 SYGVKD. This CDR3 is built from 14 residues. The DNA for the CDR3 is TGTGCCATCAGACCACAGGGCTTTAATTCACCCCTCCACTTT. Translating gives CAIRPQGFNSPLHF.

This clone occurred once. This sequence joins TRBV29-1 and TRBJ2-1; 9 bases are a match to TRBD2. Losses at the gene ends were 5 bases for V and 1 base for J; bases not matched to a gene: 3. Germline V gene data show CDR1 as SQVTM and CDR2 as ANQGSEA. The CDR3 has 14 amino acids. This CDR3 is CSVPAGGSYNEQFF. For the CDR3, the DNA is TGCAGCGTTCCTGCGGGGGGGTCCTACAATGAGCAGTTCTTC.

The chain couples TRBV19 to TRBJ1-5; tentatively, D is TRBD1 (6 bases). V dropped 5 bases and J dropped 6 bases, with 20 bases sitting between them. The CDR3 has 16 residues. The germline CDR1 and CDR2 sequences are LNHDA and SQIVND (reference sequence). The CDR3 sequence is CASSPGGQWAVQPQHF. The CDR3, as DNA: TGTGCCAGTAGTCCGGGGGGACAATGGGCGGTTCAGCCCCAGCATTTT.

The chain links TRBV1 to TRBJ2-3; TRBD2 is the table's D call and was not checked against the DNA. TRBV1 is designated a pseudogene. This CDR3 region has 20 residues. CDR3 coding DNA: TGCACCAGCAGCCAAAAGGGCGGGAGGGCCGATTCAAACTACACAGATACGCAGTATTTT. Amino acids: CTSSQKGGRADSNYTDTQYF.